Below are 2 T cell receptor beta chains sequenced from a single sample in a study of vaccination effects on CD4 cells after COVID-19. TCRdb's table, derived via immunoSEQ multiplex PCR, lists solely in-frame clones and lacks some. Altogether 65,000 to 95,000 clones are present, 60% to 80% being singletons, with the ten largest covering more than 0.85%. Before sequencing, viral peptide pools were used by the ViraFEST assay to expand antigen-specific CD4+ T cells. It was after more than nine days of culture that CD4+ T cells were isolated. Each person got two doses of an mRNA SARS-CoV-2 vaccine, BNT162b2 or mRNA-1273. These receptors have no identified antigens. The sequenced sample was CD4+ T cells from PBMCs cultured with HCoV-OC43 spike peptides, obtained after COVID-19 vaccination. Subset noted: HCoV-OC43 spike overlapping peptide pool stimulation. The receptors shown here come from a human donor who received a COVID-19 vaccine.

This clone was detected once. The chain links TRBV2 to TRBJ1-1, with 8 bases aligning to TRBD1. This CDR3 region has 13 residues. Losses at the gene ends were 5 bases for V and 7 bases for J; bases not matched to a gene: 6. The V gene's germline CDR1 is SNHLY and CDR2 FYNNEI. The CDR3 bases are TGTGCCAGCAGTAATACAGGGGGAGGTGAAGCTTTCTTT. Protein sequence: CASSNTGGGEAFF.

The V and J genes are TRBV18 and TRBJ2-6; TRBD2 agrees at 11 bases. Germline CDR1 is KGHSH and CDR2 is LQKENI. The CDR3 runs 19 residues. V was pared by 3 bases and J by 0 bases, with 7 bases of the junction left unmatched. In DNA form, the CDR3 reads TGTGCCAGCTCACCCCGGCTGACTAGCGGGGCCTCTGGGGCCAACGTCCTGACTTTC. Translation gives CASSPRLTSGASGANVLTF.